The rows below give T cell receptor beta chains drawn from one sample of a study of T cell repertoires in cytomegalovirus infection. TCRdb processed the reads anew with MiXCR; each CDR3 protein has one entry. The data contain about 260,000 distinct CDR3 sequences, roughly 15% of them singletons. Sequencing was done on a sample of PBMCs. These receptors were collected from a human donor in good health (CMV status not recorded). Some clones in this sample may be carry-over from other donors' samples. The CDR3 runs from the conserved cysteine through the conserved F or W.

j_gene,v_gene,CDR3aa
TRBJ2-6,TRBV12-3/TRBV12-4,CASSLGTGLSGANVLTF
TRBJ2-1,TRBV20-1,CSARDYRRSSYNEQFF
TRBJ2-7,TRBV6-2/TRBV6-3,CASRGLAGAFEQYF
TRBJ1-2,TRBV10-3,CAISEQGSYGYTF
TRBJ2-7,TRBV5-6,CASRLGGRNYEQYF
TRBJ1-3,TRBV7-6,CASSQITGHSYSGNTIYF
TRBJ1-1,TRBV6-2/TRBV6-3,CASSYRGPMNTEAFF
TRBJ2-7,TRBV29-1,CSVAPLDGYEQYF
TRBJ2-7,TRBV7-7,CASSLDPGAEQYF
TRBJ1-2,TRBV7-8,CASSGGQYGYTF
TRBJ2-3,TRBV29-1,CSSRDSTDTQYF
TRBJ2-1,TRBV2,CATQSTSGESSYNEQFF
TRBJ2-1,TRBV7-9,CASSLGLSGTVTIEQFF
TRBJ2-3,TRBV15,CATSGSTDTQYF
TRBJ2-5,TRBV7-2,CASSSGQPTLQETQYF
TRBJ2-4,TRBV12-3/TRBV12-4,CASSSGGRGKNIQYF
TRBJ2-5,TRBV20-1,CSARVAGETQYF
TRBJ1-2,TRBV7-9,CASSLTQGEYGYTF
TRBJ2-7,TRBV6-2/TRBV6-3,CASRSGGSSYEQYF
TRBJ1-4,TRBV20-1,CSATPGAGSNEKLFF
TRBJ1-2,TRBV29-1,CSARGTIYGYTF
TRBJ2-1,TRBV13,CASSLTPTRIYNEQFF
TRBJ2-1,TRBV7-2,CASSLTLEQFF
TRBJ1-1,TRBV20-1,CSASWLSRTEAFF
TRBJ2-3,TRBV6-2/TRBV6-3,CASSYLISTDTQYF
TRBJ2-7,TRBV29-1,CSVRGGQHLEQYF
TRBJ2-1,TRBV10-3,CAISEKSPNEQFF
TRBJ2-5,TRBV20-1,CSAGTGAQETQYF
TRBJ1-1,TRBV7-2,CASRRQGEVVTEAFF
TRBJ1-2,TRBV25-1,CASSESVNSFYGYTF
TRBJ2-4,TRBV28,CASSLYKGARNIQYF
TRBJ2-1,TRBV27,CASSRTSGGPFDEQFF
TRBJ1-4,TRBV6-1,CASSGWEGFPAVIF
TRBJ2-4,TRBV29-1,CSVDVGAKNIQYF
TRBJ2-2,TRBV28,CASSLWQGGTGELFF
TRBJ1-5,TRBV4-3,CASSQEQGNQPQHF
TRBJ2-2,TRBV7-2,CASSSALALNTGELFF
TRBJ2-1,TRBV19,CASSGPRVSYNEQFF
TRBJ2-7,TRBV7-2,CASSLVGTESYEQYF
TRBJ1-5,TRBV28,CASKGYQGIGDQPQHF
TRBJ1-5,TRBV25-1,CASSEGEFGNQPQHF
TRBJ2-1,TRBV7-9,CASSFDEQFF
TRBJ1-2,TRBV19,CASSIILAGSLNGYTF
TRBJ2-5,TRBV7-7,CASSFPTGVETQYF
TRBJ1-5,TRBV19,CASSIRGSGNQPQHF
TRBJ2-4,TRBV6-5,CASSYSSGDDAKNIQYF
TRBJ1-1,TRBV29-1,CSVTGRLSNTEAFF
TRBJ2-6,TRBV28,CASSFGQAGANVLTF
TRBJ1-2,TRBV12-3/TRBV12-4,CASRTGVLFGYTF
TRBJ1-2,TRBV5-4,CASSTRQGPYGYTF
TRBJ2-1,TRBV19,CASSIASGTGGEQFF
TRBJ1-1,TRBV19,CASRCDFRRDRSMNTEAFF
TRBJ2-6,TRBV27,CASSRDSGGSGANVLTF
TRBJ2-3,TRBV7-9,CASSLRPSESTDTQYF
TRBJ2-3,TRBV6-5,CASSYSDRNIPDTQYF
TRBJ1-2,TRBV7-2,CASSDRRTAYGYTF
TRBJ2-6,TRBV10-2,CASSKASGANVLTF